Below, 31 T cell receptor beta chains from the same sample are listed, as sequenced in a study of regulatory T cells in long-lasting Graves disease. Arm-PCR with iRepertoire HTBI primers amplified the CDR3 regions for these TCR beta libraries. A single record per CDR3 protein comes from TCRdb applying MiXCR to the multiplex PCR reads. The sample includes 430,000 or so distinct CDR3 sequences, 21% of them seen just once. The time point is: persistent/refractory GD, antithyroid drugs over 5 years with positive TRAb. Isolated PBMC RNA provided the starting material for the TCR library. The source material was peripheral blood mononuclear cells (PBMCs), sampled when the disease was refractory, from a patient treated with antithyroid drugs. Every receptor here comes from a female donor with Graves disease.

The table lists this clonotype with many counts. The genes are TRBV29-1 and TRBJ2-7, with TRBD2 as a possible D gene (6 bases). Germline values: CDR1 SQVTM, CDR2 ANQGSEA. CDR3 length: 11 amino acids. The germline V and J ends were trimmed by 4 bases and 4 bases, with 8 bases remaining between them. The CDR3 nucleotides are TGCAGCGTTGTCCGGGGGTACGAGCAGTACTTC. Its translation: CSVVRGYEQYF.

This clonotype was observed many times. This chain uses TRBV19 with TRBJ1-1; maybe TRBD1 (6 bases). The V end was cut by 6 bases, the J end by 3 bases, with 14 bases between. CDR1 is LNHDA and CDR2 is SQIVND in the germline V gene (reference sequence). The CDR3 loop spans 14 amino acids. CDR3 nucleotide sequence: TGTGCCAGTAGCCCCTCTCCAGGGGACACTGAAGCTTTCTTT. This gives the protein CASSPSPGDTEAFF.

This chain links TRBV6-1 with TRBJ1-5; no clear D. The CDR3 consists of 14 residues. CDR1 is MNHNS and CDR2 is SASEGT in the germline V gene. V gave up 6 bases and J gave up 0 bases, with 9 bases separating them. CDR3 nucleotides: TGTGCCAGCAGGCAGTTAGATAGCAATCAGCCCCAGCATTTT. This sequence encodes CASRQLDSNQPQHF.

On this clonotype: A read error may be the cause here, since a much bigger clone is one base away. The chain joins TRBV2 to TRBJ2-7, with 7 bases matching TRBD1. Germline V gene sequence: CDR1 SNHLY, CDR2 FYNNEI. This CDR3 region has 12 residues. Here the CDR3 reads CARRDSSYEQHF. CDR3 DNA sequence: TGTGCCAGGAGGGACAGCTCCTACGAGCAGCACTTC.

This clonotype was seen at least ten times. The chain carries TRBV7-2 and TRBJ2-2; D gene ambiguous. The CDR3 sequence is 14 residues long. Germline lookup yields CDR1 SGHTA and CDR2 FQGNSA. V shed 0 bases and J shed 6 bases, with 8 bases lying between them. CDR3 coding DNA: TGTGCCAGCAGCTTAGCGGTAGATTCCGGGGAGCTGTTTTTT. Translated: CASSLAVDSGELFF.

In this sample, this clonotype turned up many times. This chain links TRBV2 with TRBJ2-5; weak D call: TRBD1 (6 bases). This CDR3 contains 14 residues. Germline V gives CDR1 SNHLY, CDR2 FYNNEI. Trimming removed 10 bases from V and 1 base from J, with 16 bases in between. The CDR3 DNA sequence: TGTGCCACCTCACACGGGACACTCCAAGAGACCCAGTACTTC. It codes for CATSHGTLQETQYF. Drawing the rest from reference TRBV2 and TRBJ2-5, the complete variable domain is EPEVTQTPSHQVTQMGQEVILRCVPISNHLYFYWYRQILGQKVEFLVSFYNNEISEKSEIFDDQFSVERPDGSNFTLKIRSTKLEDSAMYFCATSHGTLQETQYFGPGTRLLVL.

The sample holds many counts of this clonotype. The genes are TRBV2 and TRBJ2-7, with 8 bases matching TRBD1. This CDR3 has 15 amino acids. Germline loops: CDR1 SNHLY, CDR2 FYNNEI. J gave up 0 bases and V 4 bases, and 5 bases lay outside the gene matches. The CDR3 here is CASSARGQVSYEQYF. In nucleotides, the CDR3 is TGTGCCAGCAGTGCCAGGGGACAGGTCTCCTACGAGCAGTACTTC. Combining the CDR3 with reference TRBV2 and TRBJ2-7 gives the whole variable domain EPEVTQTPSHQVTQMGQEVILRCVPISNHLYFYWYRQILGQKVEFLVSFYNNEISEKSEIFDDQFSVERPDGSNFTLKIRSTKLEDSAMYFCASSARGQVSYEQYFGPGTRLTVT.

This clonotype came up many times. This rearrangement joins TRBV28 to TRBJ1-5; 10 bases match TRBD1. V dropped 8 bases and J dropped 6; count of bases not matched to a gene: 7. The CDR3 consists of 14 residues. In germline, CDR1 is MDHEN, CDR2 SYDVKM. The CDR3 DNA reads TGTGCCAGCGAGACAGGGGGCAGGAGTCAGCCCCAGCATTTT. This codes for CASETGGRSQPQHF.

This clonotype has at least ten counts. This chain connects TRBV2 to TRBJ2-7, with TRBD2 matching over 13 bases. J gave up 5 bases and V 7 bases, and 2 bases lay outside the gene matches. This CDR3 contains 13 residues. Germline V gene sequence: CDR1 SNHLY, CDR2 FYNNEI. Written as DNA, the CDR3 is TGTGCCAGCACCGGGACTAGCGGGAACGAGCAGTACTTC. Its translation: CASTGTSGNEQYF.

Concerning this clonotype: Since a much larger clone is just one base distant, this may be a read error. V usage is TRBV9 and J usage is TRBJ1-2; unclear D gene. From germline, CDR1 is SGDLS and CDR2 YYNGEE. This CDR3 is built from 14 residues. Written as DNA, the CDR3 is TGTGCCAGCAGCGGTTCCATTTACGTCTATGACTACACCTTC. This encodes CASSGSIYVYDYTF.

This clonotype was recorded at least ten times. The J gene is TRBJ1-5, the V gene TRBV27; perhaps TRBD1 as D (5 bases). Germline CDR1 MNHEY, CDR2 SMNVEV (reference sequence). V was trimmed by 8 bases and J by 4 bases, leaving 12 bases between them. The CDR3 runs 13 residues. The CDR3 is CASRLGGNQPQHF. DNA for the CDR3: TGTGCCAGCCGGTTGGGGGGTAATCAGCCCCAGCATTTT.

Notes on this clonotype: A much bigger clone sits one base away, suggesting this may be a read error. V gene TRBV6-1 combines with J gene TRBJ1-1; the D gene is possibly TRBD1 (6 bases). The CDR3 has 14 amino acids. Trimming pared 3 bases from V and 3 bases from J, leaving 11 bases between. CDR1 and CDR2 from the germline V gene are MNHNS and SASEGT. CDR3 DNA sequence: TGTGCCAGCAGTGAGTCAAGGACAGACACTGAAGCTTTCTTT. Protein: CASSESRTDTEAFF.

This clonotype was seen only a few times. The chain uses TRBV5-1 and TRBJ1-1; D gene unclear. This CDR3 has 13 amino acids. Germline V gene lookup returns CDR1 SGHRS and CDR2 YFSETQ. With 2 bases removed from V and 4 bases from J, the gap between germline ends came to 9 bases. CDR3 region: CASSFEVSTEAFF. CDR3 bases: TGCGCCAGCAGCTTTGAGGTGAGCACTGAAGCTTTCTTT.

This clonotype was picked up many times. The CDR3 is CASSDMGPWETGELFF. CDR3 nucleotide sequence: TGTGCCAGCAGTGATATGGGGCCTTGGGAGACCGGGGAGCTGTTTTTT. This chain uses TRBV2 with TRBJ2-2; D tentatively fits TRBD1 or TRBD2 (5 bases each). With 3 bases removed from V and 5 bases from J, the gap between germline ends came to 16 bases. The CDR3 covers 16 residues. CDR1 is SNHLY and CDR2 is FYNNEI in the germline V gene.

This clonotype was seen ten or more times. The J gene is TRBJ1-4, the V gene TRBV2, with 7 positions matching TRBD1. J gave up 3 bases and V 8 bases, and 6 bases lay outside the gene matches. CDR1 is SNHLY and CDR2 is FYNNEI in the germline V gene. The length of the CDR3 is 14 residues. CDR3 sequence (DNA): TGTGCCAGCGTCGACAGGGTCCCTAATGAAAAACTGTTTTTT. Encoded protein: CASVDRVPNEKLFF.

In this sample, this clonotype turned up many times. The rearrangement uses TRBV2 and TRBJ1-5; 7 bases are shared with TRBD1. Germline V CDR1 and CDR2: SNHLY, FYNNEI. The CDR3 totals 14 residues. V gave up 7 bases and J gave up 4 bases; unmatched junction bases: 7. The CDR3 DNA follows: TGTGCCAGCACCCGACAGGGCGGGAATCAGCCCCAGCATTTT. Protein sequence: CASTRQGGNQPQHF.

This clonotype was observed at least ten times. This rearrangement joins TRBV2 to TRBJ1-2; D ambiguous. The CDR3 is 15 residues long. V was pared by 5 bases and J by 3 bases, with 16 bases between. Per the germline V gene, CDR1 is SNHLY and CDR2 is FYNNEI. CDR3 protein: CASSSSLRRDYGYTF. DNA of the CDR3: TGTGCCAGCAGTTCGAGTCTTCGCAGAGACTATGGCTACACCTTC.

This clonotype was detected a few times. V and J are TRBV6-1 and TRBJ2-6; 10 nucleotides match TRBD1. The CDR3 is 17 amino acids. V gave up 5 bases and J gave up 0 bases; unmatched junction bases: 4. Germline CDR1 is MNHNS and CDR2 is SASEGT. This CDR3 reads CASSRQGASSGANVLTF. The CDR3 DNA reads TGTGCCAGCAGTAGACAGGGGGCTAGCTCTGGGGCCAACGTCCTGACTTTC.

This clonotype was counted a few times. CDR3 DNA sequence: TGTGCCAGCAGCTCCGTTTTAGCGGGAGTAGGGAGGTCGGAGACCCAGTACTTC. Encoded protein: CASSSVLAGVGRSETQYF. The gene calls are TRBV7-6 and TRBJ2-5; 9 bases are a match to TRBD2. The V gene's germline CDR1 is SGHVS and CDR2 FNYEAQ. J gave up 5 bases and V 4 bases, and 17 bases lay outside the gene matches. This CDR3 is built from 18 residues.

This clonotype was counted between two and nine times. This sequence joins TRBV9 and TRBJ2-2, with a weak D call TRBD2 (5 bases). The CDR3 is 14 amino acids. V lost 3 bases to trimming and J lost 6 bases, with 12 bases between them. The germline gives CDR1 SGDLS, CDR2 YYNGEE. CDR3 residues: CASSAKGASGELFF. The CDR3, as DNA: TGTGCCAGCAGCGCCAAGGGAGCGTCCGGGGAGCTGTTTTTT.

CDR3 DNA: TGCAGTGCTTACAGCTCCTATAATTCACCCCTCCACTTT. Translating it yields CSAYSSYNSPLHF. The chain combines TRBV20-1 with TRBJ1-6; D not certain. The V end was cut by 5 bases, the J end by 0 bases, with 5 bases between. Germline CDR1 reads DFQATT; CDR2 reads SNEGSKA (reference sequence). The CDR3 sequence is 13 residues long.

This clonotype has just a few counts. V is TRBV12-3 or TRBV12-4 and J is TRBJ2-7; 15 bases line up with TRBD2. The CDR3 contains 15 residues. With 5 bases clipped from V and 4 bases from J, the junction kept 3 bases outside the gene matches. CDR3 DNA: TGTGCCAGCAGTGAGGGACTAGCGGGAGGATACGAGCAGTACTTC. Its protein product is CASSEGLAGGYEQYF.

At least ten counts were recorded for this clonotype. This chain joins TRBV28 and TRBJ1-5; D is unclear. The length of the CDR3 is 13 residues. The germline V and J ends were trimmed by 2 bases and 6 bases, with 8 bases remaining between them. Germline V gene sequence: CDR1 MDHEN, CDR2 SYDVKM. This CDR3 reads CASSLRQRQPQHF. CDR3 nucleotide sequence: TGTGCCAGCAGTTTACGGCAGCGTCAGCCCCAGCATTTT.

CDR3: CASSLVATSGMAGELFF. CDR3 DNA sequence: TGTGCCAGCAGCTTAGTTGCGACTAGCGGGATGGCCGGGGAGCTGTTTTTT. V gene TRBV7-9 combines with J gene TRBJ2-2; TRBD2 aligns across 11 bases. This CDR3 is 17 amino acids long. Trimming removed 1 base from V and 6 bases from J; junction bases left unmatched: 7. Germline V gives CDR1 SEHNR, CDR2 FQNEAQ (reference sequence).

This clonotype was observed at least ten times. The chain joins TRBV12-3 or TRBV12-4 to TRBJ2-7; 7 bases fit TRBD2. The CDR3 length is 16 residues. Trimming cost V 6 bases and J 0 bases; bases outside gene matches: 11. The CDR3 bases are TGTGCCAGCAGCCGCCTCCTAGCGGCAGGCTCCTACGAGCAGTACTTC. Its protein product is CASSRLLAAGSYEQYF.

This clonotype was found a few times. The chain joins TRBV5-8 to TRBJ2-5, with 8 nucleotides matching TRBD1. This CDR3 comprises 13 residues. The trim removed 2 bases at V and 5 bases at J, leaving 2 bases unmatched. Germline V lookup: CDR1 SGHTS, CDR2 YDEGEE. The CDR3 region is CASSFRGRETQYF. CDR3 sequence (DNA): TGTGCCAGCAGCTTCAGGGGGCGGGAGACCCAGTACTTC.

The table lists this clonotype with many counts. This sequence joins TRBV28 and TRBJ1-1; D ambiguous. Germline CDR1 MDHEN, CDR2 SYDVKM. This CDR3 is 15 amino acids long. With 1 base removed from V and 4 bases from J, the gap between germline ends came to 13 bases. CDR3 DNA sequence: TGTGCCAGCAGTTTATTGCGGGGTCGCGGCACTGAAGCTTTCTTT. Translated: CASSLLRGRGTEAFF.

Ten or more counts support this clonotype. The chain combines TRBV12-3 or TRBV12-4 with TRBJ2-2, with 10 bases aligning to TRBD2. The ends lost 5 bases at V and 4 bases at J; junction bases unmatched: 7. The CDR3 length is 16 residues. The CDR3 loop is CASSPSGRKGTGELFF. The CDR3 nucleotides read TGTGCCAGCAGTCCTAGCGGGAGAAAGGGCACCGGGGAGCTGTTTTTT.

The chain combines TRBV11-3 with TRBJ2-2; D unresolved. This CDR3 comprises 12 residues. Trimming cost V 0 bases and J 7 bases, with 3 bases left between them. CDR1 and CDR2 from the germline V gene are SGHNT and YENEEA. The CDR3 nucleotides read TGTGCCAGCAGCTTAGAGCGCGGGGAGCTGTTTTTT. Encoded protein: CASSLERGELFF.

This clonotype appeared a few times. The J gene is TRBJ2-7, the V gene TRBV5-6, with 14 bases aligning to TRBD2. The CDR3 is made up of 14 amino acids. J was trimmed by 6 bases and V by 4 bases; bases with no gene match: 3. Germline V CDR1 and CDR2: SGHDT, YYEEEE. The CDR3 reads CASSQGLAGAEQYF. As DNA, the CDR3 is TGTGCCAGCAGCCAGGGACTAGCGGGAGCCGAGCAGTACTTC.

This chain joins TRBV28 and TRBJ1-2; D not certain. Germline V gene sequence: CDR1 MDHEN, CDR2 SYDVKM. This CDR3 comprises 15 residues. Trimming removed 4 bases from V and 3 bases from J, with 15 bases in between. CDR3 region: CASSYDSASHYGYTF. DNA for the CDR3: TGTGCCAGCAGTTACGACTCAGCCTCCCACTATGGCTACACCTTC.